These 8 T cell receptor beta chains were all obtained from the same sample, sequenced in a study of cytomegalovirus exposure and HLA in healthy donors. Use of 60 Vbeta and 13 Jbeta primers characterized the PCR. The table came from immunoSEQ multiplex PCR; TCRdb's copy has only in-frame clones and leaves some out. The profile shows over 120,000 clones, roughly 80% of them singletons. Sequencing was performed on PBMCs. These receptors all come from a female donor in good health and CMV-seronegative.

The J gene is TRBJ1-6, the V gene TRBV5-8, with 11 bases fitting TRBD1. The germline V gene encodes CDR1 SGHTS and CDR2 YDEGEE. The CDR3 has 14 residues. V lost 4 bases and J lost 8; bases outside the gene matches: 2. The CDR3 region is CASSRGQGDSPLHF. Written as DNA, the CDR3 is TGTGCCAGCAGCCGGGGACAGGGGGATTCACCCCTCCACTTT.

This clone was detected a few times. The V and J genes are TRBV5-6 and TRBJ1-1; 9 bases map to TRBD1. CDR1 is SGHDT and CDR2 is YYEEEE in the germline V gene. With 5 bases clipped from V and 2 bases from J, the junction kept 10 bases outside the gene matches. The length of the CDR3 is 16 residues. The CDR3 sequence: CASSRRQGGTNTEAFF. The CDR3 region has the DNA TGTGCCAGCAGTCGCAGACAGGGGGGAACAAACACTGAAGCTTTCTTT.

The gene calls are TRBV6-5 and TRBJ1-1; a possible D gene is TRBD1 (6 bases). Germline V gene sequence: CDR1 MNHEY, CDR2 SVGAGI. Trimming took 6 bases from V and 3 from J, leaving 17 bases between them. This CDR3 has 15 amino acids. The CDR3 loop is CASRHDLDSYTEAFF. DNA of the CDR3: TGTGCCAGCAGGCATGACCTGGACAGCTACACTGAAGCTTTCTTT.

The chain carries TRBV19 and TRBJ1-3; D unresolved. V was pared by 7 bases and J by 0 bases, with 10 bases between. Germline V CDR1 and CDR2: LNHDA, SQIVND (reference sequence). The CDR3 loop spans 14 amino acids. Here the CDR3 reads CASIGWSSGNTIYF. Written as DNA, the CDR3 is TGTGCCAGTATCGGCTGGAGCTCTGGAAACACCATATATTTT.

The chain combines TRBV5-5 with TRBJ2-5; 8 bases are shared with TRBD2. The CDR3 sequence is 17 residues long. The J segment lost 4 bases and the V segment lost 2 bases, leaving 13 bases of the junction unmatched. Germline loops: CDR1 SGHKS, CDR2 YYEKEE (reference sequence). The CDR3 loop reads CASSFPATGLAGETQYF. DNA of the CDR3: TGTGCCAGCAGCTTTCCCGCCACTGGACTAGCAGGAGAGACCCAGTACTTC.

The chain carries TRBV4-1 and TRBJ2-7; maybe TRBD2 (6 bases). This CDR3 spans 14 amino acids. Germline-derived CDR1 and CDR2 are MGHRA and YSYEKL. V lost 1 base and J lost 5, with 12 bases in between. For the CDR3, the DNA is TGCGCCAGCAGCCAAGCGGCGGGGCAGGACGAGCAGTACTTC. Its translation: CASSQAAGQDEQYF.

This rearrangement joins TRBV4-1 to TRBJ1-1, with a tentative D call TRBD1 (5 bases). This CDR3 is 18 amino acids long. V gave up 0 bases and J gave up 3 bases, with 20 bases separating them. Germline CDR1 and CDR2: MGHRA and YSYEKL. The CDR3, as DNA: TGCGCCAGCAGCCAAGATAGCGGGACGCCAGGGAGGGACACTGAAGCTTTCTTT. It codes for CASSQDSGTPGRDTEAFF.

This rearrangement joins TRBV28 to TRBJ2-3; 7 nucleotides line up with TRBD2. CDR3 size: 12 residues. Germline CDR1 and CDR2: MDHEN and SYDVKM. The V gene end was trimmed by 4 bases and the J gene end by 5 bases; junction bases not matched to a gene: 0. The CDR3 bases are TGTGCCAGCAGTTGGACTAGAGATACGCAGTATTTT. It is translated as CASSWTRDTQYF. Variable domain in full (rest from reference TRBV28 and TRBJ2-3): DVKVTQSSRYLVKRTGEKVFLECVQDMDHENMFWYRQDPGLGLRLIYFSYDVKMKEKGDIPEGYSVSREKKERFSLILESASTNQTSMYLCASSWTRDTQYFGPGTRLTVL.